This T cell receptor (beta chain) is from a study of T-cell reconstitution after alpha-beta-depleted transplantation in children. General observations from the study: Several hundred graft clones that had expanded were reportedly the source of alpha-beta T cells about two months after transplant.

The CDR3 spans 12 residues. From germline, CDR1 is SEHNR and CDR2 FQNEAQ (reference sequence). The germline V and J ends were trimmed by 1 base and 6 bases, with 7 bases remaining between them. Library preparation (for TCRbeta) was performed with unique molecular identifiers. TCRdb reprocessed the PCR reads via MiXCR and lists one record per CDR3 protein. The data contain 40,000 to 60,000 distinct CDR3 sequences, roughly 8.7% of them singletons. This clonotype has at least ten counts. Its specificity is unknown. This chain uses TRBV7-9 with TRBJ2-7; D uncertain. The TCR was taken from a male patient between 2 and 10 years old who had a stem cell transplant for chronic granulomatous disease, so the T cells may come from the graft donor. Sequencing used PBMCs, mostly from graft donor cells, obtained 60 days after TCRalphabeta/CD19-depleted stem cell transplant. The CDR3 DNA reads TGTGCCAGCAGCTTAGTGGTTTTCGAGCAGTACTTC. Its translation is CASSLVVFEQYF.